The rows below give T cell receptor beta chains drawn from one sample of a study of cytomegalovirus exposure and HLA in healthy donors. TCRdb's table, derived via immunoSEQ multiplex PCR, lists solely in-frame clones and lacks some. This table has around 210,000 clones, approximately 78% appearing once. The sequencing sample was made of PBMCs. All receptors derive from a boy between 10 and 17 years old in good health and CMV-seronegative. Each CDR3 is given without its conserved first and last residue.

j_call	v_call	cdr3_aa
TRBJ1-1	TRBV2	AILGDTEAF
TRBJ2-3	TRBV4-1	ASSHFPGLAGGQDTDTQY
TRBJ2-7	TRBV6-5	ASSLSGASYEQY
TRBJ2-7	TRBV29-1	SVGGTSGSASYEQY
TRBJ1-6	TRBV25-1	ASSEAQGWNSPLH
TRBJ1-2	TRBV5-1	ASSLEPQGPGYT
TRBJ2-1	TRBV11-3	ASRLSGGLDNEQF
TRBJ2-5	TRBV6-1	ASSGPLRRAGGSRETQY
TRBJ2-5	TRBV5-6	ASSLPRVAEETQY
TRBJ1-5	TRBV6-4	ASKLEYAGNQPQH
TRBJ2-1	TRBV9	ASSPRILAGVGGHEQF
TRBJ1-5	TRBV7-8	ASSPRPPDNQPQH
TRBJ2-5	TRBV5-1	ASRPSGGAETQY
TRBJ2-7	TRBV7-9	ASNRDFGYEQY
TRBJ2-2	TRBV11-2	ASSLRTGSGTGELF
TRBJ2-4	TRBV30	AWGRGWAAKNIQY
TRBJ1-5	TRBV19	ATGGNQPQH
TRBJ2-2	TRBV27	ASSLGQGDTGELF
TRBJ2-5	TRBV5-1	ASSLDRGRAVETQY
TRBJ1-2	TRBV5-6	ASSSGIDGTEFRHGYT
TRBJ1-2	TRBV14	ASSQQGGNSYYGYT
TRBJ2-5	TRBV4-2	ASSQDPSGRSSETQY
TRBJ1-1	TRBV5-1	ASSSDPGQGVNTEAF